This is a list of T cell receptor beta chains from one sample in a study of cytomegalovirus exposure and HLA in healthy donors. Some clones are missing from TCRdb's copy, which holds only in-frame ones; the method was immunoSEQ multiplex PCR. The sample records approximately 210,000 clones, about 82% being singletons. The sequenced sample consisted of PBMCs. These receptors came from a woman aged 18-30 years in good health and CMV-seronegative. Each CDR3 is given with its conserved first and last residue. D genes are given only for firm matches. Only part of the rows carry a size: once, few, many, or a class if the clone is expanded.

TRBJ2-7,-,-,TRBV18,CASSPGAPRYEQYF,TGTGCCAGCTCTCCAGGGGCCCCACGCTACGAGCAGTACTTC
TRBJ2-1,-,-,TRBV27,CASSYRQESSYNEQFF,TGTGCCAGCAGTTACCGACAGGAGAGCTCCTACAATGAGCAGTTCTTC
TRBJ2-4,TRBD2,-,TRBV28,CASSLSTSGRAENIQYF,TGTGCCAGCAGTCTTTCGACTAGCGGGAGGGCGGAGAACATTCAGTACTTC
TRBJ1-1,-,-,TRBV7-9,CASSIRIVTDTEAFF,TGTGCCAGCAGTATTCGTATAGTAACCGACACTGAAGCTTTCTTT
TRBJ2-1,TRBD2,-,TRBV4-1,CASSPPGLAGGYNEQFF,TGCGCCAGCAGCCCCCCGGGCCTAGCGGGGGGGTACAATGAGCAGTTCTTC
TRBJ2-5,-,-,TRBV4-1,CASSQEGRLQETQYF,TGCGCCAGCAGCCAAGAAGGCAGGCTCCAAGAGACCCAGTACTTC
TRBJ2-7,TRBD1,once,TRBV6-5,CASSYSWTGASEQYF,TGTGCCAGCAGTTACTCTTGGACAGGGGCGTCCGAGCAGTACTTC
TRBJ1-4,-,once,TRBV2,CASSEPGQIYATNEKLFF,TGTGCCAGCAGTGAACCTGGACAGATATATGCAACTAATGAAAAACTGTTTTTT
TRBJ2-1,TRBD1,-,TRBV13,CASSLGHFMTGYNEQFF,TGTGCCAGCAGCTTAGGTCACTTCATGACAGGGTACAATGAGCAGTTCTTC
TRBJ1-1,-,-,TRBV9,CASSVRPGMNTEAFF,TGTGCCAGCAGCGTACGGCCGGGAATGAACACTGAAGCTTTCTTT
TRBJ1-2,-,once,TRBV7-8,CASSSRIANYGYTF,TGTGCCAGCAGCTCGAGGATAGCTAACTATGGCTACACCTTC
TRBJ2-3,TRBD1,-,TRBV2,CASRAQGQSTDTQYF,TGTGCCAGCAGGGCCCAGGGACAGAGCACAGATACGCAGTATTTT
TRBJ2-7,TRBD2,-,TRBV6-6,CASSYLADSSYEQYF,TGTGCCAGCAGTTACCTAGCGGACTCATCCTACGAGCAGTACTTC
TRBJ2-5,TRBD2,-,TRBV5-1,CASSPTRITSGSSETQYF,TGCGCCAGCAGCCCGACAAGGATTACTAGCGGGAGTTCAGAGACCCAGTACTTC
TRBJ1-1,-,-,TRBV21-1,CARRDSQATEAFF,TGTGCCAGGCGGGACAGCCAGGCCACTGAAGCTTTCTTT
TRBJ2-7,TRBD2,-,TRBV29-1,CSAREGSAYEQYF,TGCAGCGCCAGGGAGGGGAGCGCCTACGAGCAGTACTTC
TRBJ2-4,TRBD2,-,TRBV19,CASSMPLGEGLAKNIQYF,TGTGCCAGTAGTATGCCATTGGGGGAGGGGCTAGCCAAAAACATTCAGTACTTC
TRBJ1-2,TRBD1,-,TRBV2,CASSQAKGGASGYTF,TGTGCCAGCAGTCAGGCTAAAGGGGGCGCTTCGGGCTACACCTTC
TRBJ2-7,TRBD1,-,TRBV10-1,CASKGGTGNNEQYF,TGCGCCAGCAAAGGTGGGACAGGGAACAACGAGCAGTACTTC
TRBJ2-3,TRBD2,-,TRBV18,CASSPPGLAGLGTQYF,TGTGCCAGCTCCCCCCCCGGACTAGCGGGCCTGGGTACGCAGTATTTT
TRBJ2-3,TRBD2,-,TRBV14,CASSPGLAGFRRTDTQYF,TGTGCCAGCAGCCCGGGACTAGCGGGGTTCAGAAGGACAGATACGCAGTATTTT
TRBJ2-7,TRBD2,-,TRBV5-1,CASSFERGGSYEQYF,TGCGCCAGCAGCTTTGAGCGGGGGGGCTCCTACGAGCAGTACTTC
TRBJ1-2,-,-,TRBV30,CAWTELYGYTF,TGTGCCTGGACCGAGCTCTATGGCTACACCTTC
TRBJ1-1,-,-,TRBV19,CASSMWRYLNTEAFF,TGTGCCAGTAGTATGTGGAGGTATCTGAACACTGAAGCTTTCTTT
TRBJ1-1,TRBD1,-,TRBV7-2,CASSTTLNRGAEAFF,TGTGCCAGCAGCACCACATTAAACAGGGGCGCTGAAGCTTTCTTT
TRBJ1-2,-,-,TRBV4-1,CASSQDHDTSNYGYTF,TGCGCCAGCAGCCAAGACCACGACACCTCTAACTATGGCTACACCTTC
TRBJ1-1,-,-,TRBV9,CASSVSGQNTEAFF,TGTGCCAGCAGCGTTTCTGGACAGAACACTGAAGCTTTCTTT
TRBJ2-5,-,-,TRBV27,CASSPLGGGRETQYF,TGTGCCAGCAGTCCCCTCGGAGGAGGGCGAGAGACCCAGTACTTC
TRBJ2-5,TRBD2,-,TRBV27,CASSLSSGGAPQETQYF,TGTGCCAGCAGTTTATCCAGCGGGGGGGCACCCCAAGAGACCCAGTACTTC
TRBJ2-3,TRBD2,-,TRBV9,CASSVTSGGGIDTQYF,TGTGCCAGCAGCGTGACTAGCGGGGGGGGTATAGATACGCAGTATTTT
TRBJ1-1,TRBD1,-,TRBV18,CASSPMDRGTEAFF,TGTGCCAGCTCACCCATGGACAGGGGAACTGAAGCTTTCTTT
TRBJ2-3,TRBD2,-,TRBV5-1,CASFSGPPTPDTQYF,TGCGCCAGTTTTAGCGGGCCTCCCACTCCGGATACGCAGTATTTT
TRBJ1-5,TRBD1,-,TRBV9,CASSPPDRGPLRGPSNQPQHF,TGTGCCAGCAGCCCCCCGGACAGGGGTCCCCTTAGAGGCCCCAGCAATCAGCCCCAGCATTTT
TRBJ2-3,-,-,TRBV6-6,CASSQITDTQYF,TGTGCCAGCAGCCAGATCACAGATACGCAGTATTTT
TRBJ2-3,-,-,TRBV20-1,CSASFTDTQYF,TGCAGTGCTAGTTTCACTGATACGCAGTATTTT
TRBJ1-5,-,few,TRBV6-5,CASSYRENQPQHF,TGTGCCAGCAGTTACCGGGAGAATCAGCCCCAGCATTTT
TRBJ2-5,TRBD2,-,TRBV6-1,CASSKTSGGRETQYF,TGTGCCAGCAGCAAGACTAGCGGGGGGCGCGAGACCCAGTACTTC
TRBJ2-7,-,-,TRBV11-2,CASSPSGGLLGYEQYF,TGTGCCAGCAGCCCTTCGGGGGGCCTTCTTGGCTACGAGCAGTACTTC
TRBJ1-5,-,few,TRBV25-1,CASSETRSNQPQHF,TGTGCCAGCAGTGAGACAAGGAGCAATCAGCCCCAGCATTTT
TRBJ1-4,-,once,TRBV21-1,CASSKTGQRMREKLFF,TGTGCCAGCAGCAAAACCGGACAGAGAATGAGGGAAAAACTGTTTTTT
TRBJ2-1,TRBD2,once,TRBV6-4,CASSRGGDYNEQFF,TGTGCCAGCAGCCGGGGGGGCGACTACAATGAGCAGTTCTTC
TRBJ2-5,TRBD2,-,TRBV5-6,CASSPRKQREGLWETQYF,TGTGCCAGCAGCCCCAGAAAACAGCGGGAGGGCCTTTGGGAGACCCAGTACTTC
TRBJ2-2,TRBD1,-,TRBV6-4,CASSPGQGTGELFF,TGTGCCAGCAGCCCGGGACAGGGCACCGGGGAGCTGTTTTTT
TRBJ2-5,-,-,TRBV4-1,CASSPTAPGETQYF,TGCGCCAGCAGCCCTACAGCCCCCGGAGAGACCCAGTACTTC
TRBJ1-1,-,once,TRBV6-1,CASRGDLNTEAFF,TGTGCCAGCAGGGGAGACCTGAACACTGAAGCTTTCTTT
TRBJ2-1,-,-,TRBV29-1,CSVAQEQFF,TGCAGCGTTGCCCAGGAGCAGTTCTTC
TRBJ2-1,TRBD2,-,TRBV30,CAWNPLAGGPEQFF,TGTGCCTGGAATCCACTAGCGGGGGGGCCTGAGCAGTTCTTC
TRBJ1-6,-,-,TRBV30,CAWSVLGAGNSPLHF,TGTGCCTGGAGTGTACTGGGGGCGGGTAATTCACCCCTCCACTTT
TRBJ1-4,-,-,TRBV6-4,CASSDSNGRELFF,TGTGCCAGCAGTGACTCGAATGGCAGGGAACTGTTTTTT
TRBJ1-1,-,-,TRBV7-9,CASSRDFDTEAFF,TGTGCCAGCAGCCGGGACTTCGACACTGAAGCTTTCTTT
TRBJ2-7,TRBD1,-,TRBV5-5,CASSTTGASYEQYF,TGTGCCAGCAGCACCACAGGGGCCAGCTACGAGCAGTACTTC
TRBJ2-1,TRBD2,-,TRBV5-1,CASSYSGGTSYNEQFF,TGCGCCAGCAGCTACAGCGGGGGTACCTCCTACAATGAGCAGTTCTTC
TRBJ1-1,-,-,TRBV6-5,CASDGGTTEAFF,TGTGCCAGCGACGGTGGGACAACTGAAGCTTTCTTT
TRBJ2-7,-,-,TRBV15,CATSGFKGEESSYEQYF,TGTGCCACCAGCGGTTTTAAAGGGGAGGAAAGCTCCTACGAGCAGTACTTC
TRBJ1-4,TRBD1,-,TRBV18,CASSGTATNEKLFF,TGTGCCAGCTCAGGGACAGCAACTAATGAAAAACTGTTTTTT
TRBJ1-1,-,once,TRBV4-1,CASSQDRGWNTEAFF,TGCGCCAGCAGCCAAGATAGGGGGTGGAACACTGAAGCTTTCTTT
TRBJ1-4,TRBD1,-,TRBV25-1,CASSRQGKYEKLFF,TGTGCCAGCAGCCGACAGGGGAAATATGAAAAACTGTTTTTT